This TCR beta chain was found in a study of T cell repertoires in cytomegalovirus infection. Germline V gene lookup returns CDR1 SNHLY and CDR2 FYNNEI. The CDR3 covers 15 residues. Via MiXCR, TCRdb re-called the reads, giving one row per CDR3 protein. Of about 310,000 distinct CDR3 sequences listed, roughly 25% are singletons. As for this clonotype: The target antigen is unknown.

The chain couples TRBV2 to TRBJ2-1, with D possibly TRBD1 on 6 matching bases. The starting material was cultured PBMCs, obtained from culture after CMV antigen stimulation. This sequence was found in a human donor in good health (CMV status not recorded). Some clones in this sample may be carry-over from other donors' samples. The CDR3 DNA reads as TGTGGCAGGGAGAAAATTGGACAGAACTACAATGAGCAGTTCTTC. Translating it yields CGREKIGQNYNEQFF.